This T cell receptor (beta chain) was captured by sequencing in a study of blood T cell repertoires in COVID-19 (TCRdb year 2020). General notes on the study: The collaborator samples originated in the United States, Italy and Spain and spanned the acute and convalescent phases of COVID-19. The prospective study material was composed of cDNA or gDNA derived from T cells, B-cell-depleted T cells, or PBMCs. Deeply sampled blood TCRbeta repertoires from subjects exposed to, actively infected with, or recovered from COVID-19 were included in the dataset. The repertoires were released in a freely available public database meant as a resource for research on the immune response to SARS-CoV-2. Samples came from the ongoing ImmuneRACE study (first 160 participants) plus 1,254 subjects from 6 global collaborators. The sample metadata nearly always contained a de-identified subject ID, COVID-19 status, age in years and sex. Where available, HLA class I and class II types were taken from metadata supplied by the sample provider and were not determined by assay-based typing.

Each collaborating institution followed its own protocols to collect whole blood in K2EDTA tubes. For TCRbeta analysis, collaborator samples were shipped as frozen whole blood, as isolated PBMCs, or as DNA extracted from either sample type. TCRbeta CDR3 regions were amplified from genomic DNA using the immunoSEQ Assay, a bias-controlled multiplex PCR. Per the authors' processing: Nucleated cell counts per sample were estimated from amplification of reference gene primers within the assay. To quantify the absolute abundance of each unique TCRbeta CDR3 rearrangement, sequence reads were collapsed and filtered. For each sample, productive Simpson clonality was calculated as the square root of Simpson's diversity index over productive rearrangements. TCRdb holds this immuneACCESS table with in-frame rearrangements only. Some clones are missing; in checked studies, unresolved V genes explain under half, and the rest has no known cause. V and J calls and clone size are those listed in that table; D and trimming were worked out from the DNA. The sample table holds fewer than 150,000 clones, of which 85% to 90% were seen once. The ten largest clones take up roughly 9.6% of the sample.

The CDR3 runs 16 amino acids, cysteine and phenylalanine included. Of the read, only the CDR3 DNA is kept; its 48 bases are in frame from base 1. The germline V and J ends show losses of 4 bases and 7 bases respectively, and no gene match explains 15 bases of the junction. From the germline V gene, CDR1 is SGHRS and CDR2 is YFSETQ. Overall study outcomes, separate from this receptor: The amount of clinical and demographic metadata varied by source and participant and was provided uncurated.

Regarding this clone: What this receptor recognizes is not known. Base qualities were left out, and no much larger clone turns up one base away.

This sequence uses TRBV5-1 and TRBJ1-1, with 8 junctional bases fitting TRBD1. The sequenced sample consisted of peripheral blood. The sequence was obtained from a woman of 80 years or more with acute or convalescent COVID-19. The DNA reads as follows: TGCGCCAGCAGCGGGTACAGGGGGAGCGAGGGCGGTGAAGCTTTCTTT. This gives the protein CASSGYRGSEGGEAFF.